A selection of T cell receptor beta chains follows, all from one sample in a study of cytomegalovirus exposure and HLA in healthy donors. Assay: immunoSEQ multiplex PCR; the TCRdb copy retains only in-frame clones and omits some. The sample yields some 90,000 clones, around four fifths seen once. The sequencing input was PBMCs. These receptors were collected from a male donor in good health and CMV-seropositive. Both conserved end residues are part of each CDR3. A D gene is named only where the DNA matches it firmly. Size tells how often a clone was seen (once, few, many) or the class of an expanded clone, and some rows leave it out.

j_gene	v_gene	d_gene	abundance	CDR3aa	CDR3nt
TRBJ2-6	TRBV6-1	.	medium-sized	CASSEDSSGANVLTF	TGTGCCAGCAGTGAAGACAGCTCTGGGGCCAACGTCCTGACTTTC
TRBJ1-3	TRBV28	TRBD1	.	CASSRPGTGMSNTIYF	TGTGCCAGCAGTCGTCCCGGGACAGGGATGTCCAACACCATATATTTT
TRBJ2-7	TRBV7-2	.	.	CASSRGARSAEQYF	TGTGCCAGCAGCCGGGGGGCGCGTTCTGCCGAGCAGTACTTC
TRBJ2-3	TRBV19	.	.	CASSVGSSTDTQYF	TGTGCCAGTAGTGTGGGCAGTAGCACAGATACGCAGTATTTT
TRBJ1-1	TRBV30	TRBD1	once	CAWREQGRTEAFF	TGTGCCTGGAGGGAACAGGGGAGGACTGAAGCTTTCTTT
TRBJ2-6	TRBV15	.	.	CATSRLIPGGANVLTF	TGTGCCACCAGCAGACTCATCCCGGGAGGGGCCAACGTCCTGACTTTC
TRBJ2-2	TRBV5-1	TRBD2	few	CASSHVPRGGFRTGELFF	TGCGCCAGCAGCCATGTCCCCCGGGGGGGGTTTCGGACCGGGGAGCTGTTTTTT
TRBJ1-1	TRBV5-6	.	.	CASSFDQGRIATEAFF	TGTGCCAGCAGCTTTGATCAGGGGCGGATTGCCACTGAAGCTTTCTTT
TRBJ2-1	TRBV19	TRBD2	.	CASSDSLAGGVYNEQFF	TGTGCCAGTAGTGATTCCCTAGCGGGAGGGGTCTACAATGAGCAGTTCTTC
TRBJ2-1	TRBV28	TRBD2	.	CASNLAGGSYNEQFF	TGTGCCAGCAACTTAGCGGGAGGCTCCTACAATGAGCAGTTCTTC
TRBJ1-3	TRBV6-5	.	.	CASSPEGDGNTIYF	TGTGCCAGCAGTCCAGAAGGGGATGGAAACACCATATATTTT
TRBJ1-2	TRBV5-4	TRBD1	.	CASSLDRGLNYGYTF	TGTGCCAGCAGCTTGGACAGGGGGCTGAACTATGGCTACACCTTC
TRBJ1-1	TRBV28	.	.	CASTGGVYGTEAFF	TGTGCCAGTACGGGGGGCGTATATGGCACTGAAGCTTTCTTT
TRBJ1-5	TRBV5-1	TRBD1	.	CASSPSGQGAGQPQHF	TGCGCCAGCAGCCCTTCCGGACAGGGCGCGGGCCAGCCCCAGCATTTT
TRBJ1-3	TRBV11-2	.	.	CASSPHGAGLSGNTIYF	TGTGCCAGCAGCCCACACGGGGCGGGACTGTCTGGAAACACCATATATTTT
TRBJ2-2	TRBV5-1	TRBD1	.	CASSLVTGVASGELFF	TGCGCCAGCAGCTTGGTGACAGGGGTGGCATCCGGGGAGCTGTTTTTT
TRBJ2-3	TRBV9	.	.	CASSVAQAVGSLPQYF	TGTGCCAGCAGCGTAGCCCAAGCGGTAGGGTCCCTCCCGCAGTATTTT
TRBJ2-3	TRBV11-3	.	.	CASSQQGATQYF	TGTGCCAGCAGCCAACAAGGGGCCACGCAGTATTTT
TRBJ1-2	TRBV9	.	.	CASSDAGGSYGYTF	TGTGCCAGCAGCGACGCGGGAGGGAGCTATGGCTACACCTTC
TRBJ2-7	TRBV5-1	.	.	CASSTDRPGDEQYF	TGCGCCAGCAGCACAGACAGGCCCGGGGACGAGCAGTACTTC
TRBJ2-7	TRBV27	.	.	CASSLNRPGSYEQYF	TGTGCCAGCAGTTTGAATCGGCCAGGCTCCTACGAGCAGTACTTC
TRBJ1-3	TRBV27	.	.	CASSSNSGNTIYF	TGTGCCAGCAGTTCTAACTCTGGAAACACCATATATTTT